This record covers a single T cell receptor (beta chain). These data come from a study of T cell changes during pregnancy in multiple sclerosis. V shed 3 bases and J shed 1 base, with 15 bases lying between them. The germline V gene encodes CDR1 LNHNV and CDR2 YYDKDF (reference sequence). This CDR3 has 16 residues. Clones were read by immunoSEQ multiplex PCR, and TCRdb kept only the in-frame ones, dropping some. The profile shows some 52,000 clones, around 90% of them singletons. This chain connects TRBV15 to TRBJ1-1, with D tentatively TRBD1 (5 bases). The starting material was CD4+ T cells from peripheral blood mononuclear cells, obtained before pregnancy. The sequence was collected from a female donor with multiple sclerosis, enrolled in a pregnancy study. CDR3: CATSRTKGGTNTEAFF. The CDR3 nucleotides read TGTGCCACCAGCAGGACCAAAGGAGGGACGAACACTGAAGCTTTCTTT.